This is a list of T cell receptor beta chains from one sample in a study of response to subunit inactivated influenza vaccine. Each CDR3 protein is one row after TCRdb ran MiXCR on the RT-PCR reads. The sample shows fewer than 600,000 distinct CDR3 sequences, approximately 7.8% of them seen only once. The material was PBMCs from blood, obtained 23 to 25 months after vaccination. The receptors were sampled from a man aged 50 to 69 who received an inactivated influenza vaccine. The CDR3 runs from the conserved cysteine through the conserved F or W. D genes are given only for firm matches. Clone size is not always given. Where it is, it says once, few, many or a class for expanded clones.

TRBV3-1	TRBD1	many	TRBJ1-1	CASSPLSPGQGSEAFF	TGTGCCAGCAGCCCATTGAGCCCGGGACAGGGGAGTGAAGCTTTCTTT
TRBV7-2	TRBD2	few	TRBJ2-3	CASSLVGGGAADTQYF	TGTGCCAGCAGCTTAGTCGGCGGGGGGGCCGCAGATACGCAGTATTTT
TRBV3-1	.	.	TRBJ2-3	CASSQDPADTDTQYF	TGTGCCAGCAGCCAAGATCCCGCTGACACAGATACGCAGTATTTT
TRBV25-1	.	many	TRBJ2-3	CASSDLGVTQYF	TGTGCCAGCAGTGACTTAGGTGTTACGCAGTATTTT
TRBV4-2	TRBD1	.	TRBJ2-3	CASSHGTGETDTQYF	TGTGCCAGCAGCCACGGAACAGGGGAAACAGATACGCAGTATTTT
TRBV28	.	.	TRBJ2-7	CASGLFPSYEQYF	TGTGCCAGCGGTCTATTCCCCTCCTACGAGCAGTACTTC
TRBV10-2	TRBD1	few	TRBJ2-7	CASSLPWGQGEYF	TGCGCCAGCAGTCTCCCGTGGGGACAGGGGGAGTACTTC
TRBV12-3/TRBV12-4	.	few	TRBJ2-7	CASTPWRTYEQYF	TGTGCCAGCACCCCGTGGAGAACCTACGAGCAGTACTTC
TRBV7-2	.	many	TRBJ1-5	CASSLVGGGAGSQPQHF	TGTGCCAGCAGCTTAGTAGGCGGAGGGGCAGGGAGTCAGCCCCAGCATTTT
TRBV28	.	.	TRBJ2-1	CASSFQNRGGLDEQFF	TGTGCCAGCAGTTTTCAAAACAGGGGGGGATTGGATGAGCAGTTCTTC
TRBV20-1	.	.	TRBJ2-1	CSAQEGPHNEQFF	TGCAGTGCTCAGGAGGGCCCCCACAATGAGCAGTTCTTC